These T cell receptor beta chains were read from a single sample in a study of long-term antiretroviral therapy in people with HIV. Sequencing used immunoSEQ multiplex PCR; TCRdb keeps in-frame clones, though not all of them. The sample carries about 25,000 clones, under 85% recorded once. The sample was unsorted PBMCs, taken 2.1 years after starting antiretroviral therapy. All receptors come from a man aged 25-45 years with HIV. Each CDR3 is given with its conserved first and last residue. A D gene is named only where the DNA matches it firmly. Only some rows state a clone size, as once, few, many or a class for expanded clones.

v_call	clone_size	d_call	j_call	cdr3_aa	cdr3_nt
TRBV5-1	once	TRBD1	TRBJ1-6	CASSLEGQGISPLHF	TGCGCCAGCAGCTTGGAGGGACAGGGGATTTCACCCCTCCACTTT
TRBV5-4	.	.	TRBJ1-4	CASSLGPGLGEKLFF	TGTGCCAGCAGCTTGGGCCCAGGGCTTGGTGAAAAACTGTTTTTT
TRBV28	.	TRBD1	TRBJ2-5	CASILSDRSPAETQYF	TGTGCCAGCATCCTATCGGACAGGTCCCCGGCGGAGACCCAGTACTTC
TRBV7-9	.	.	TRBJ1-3	CASSLAGTLFGGDLYF	TGTGCCAGCAGCTTAGCTGGGACCCTCTTCGGGGGGGATCTATATTTT
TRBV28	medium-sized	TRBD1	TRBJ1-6	CASRGTGSGSPLHF	TGTGCCAGCAGGGGGACAGGGAGTGGTTCACCCCTCCACTTT
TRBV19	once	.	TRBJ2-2	CASSMWGRGDTGELFF	TGTGCCAGTAGTATGTGGGGGCGCGGAGACACCGGGGAGCTGTTTTTT
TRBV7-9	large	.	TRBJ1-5	CASSSTTSGDQPQHF	TGTGCCAGCAGCTCAACTACCTCAGGCGATCAGCCCCAGCATTTT
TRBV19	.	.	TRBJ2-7	CASSTHYEQYF	TGTGCCAGTAGTACCCATTACGAGCAGTACTTC
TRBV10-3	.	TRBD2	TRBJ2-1	CAISDNTLAGGWEQFF	TGTGCCATCAGTGACAATACCCTAGCGGGGGGATGGGAGCAGTTCTTC
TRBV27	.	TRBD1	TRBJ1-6	CASSLPGGAVGSPLHF	TGTGCCAGCAGTCTTCCAGGGGGCGCGGTCGGTTCACCCCTCCACTTT
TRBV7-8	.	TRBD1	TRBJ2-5	CASSLGQGKEETQYF	TGTGCCAGCAGCCTGGGACAGGGCAAGGAAGAGACCCAGTACTTC
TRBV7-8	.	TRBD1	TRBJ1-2	CASSLRGQGGGYTF	TGTGCCAGCAGCTTACGGGGACAGGGAGGTGGCTACACCTTC
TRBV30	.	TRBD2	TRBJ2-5	CAWSVLTSGASQETQYF	TGTGCCTGGAGTGTCCTGACTAGCGGGGCCTCCCAAGAGACCCAGTACTTC
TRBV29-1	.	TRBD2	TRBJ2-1	CSVGLAGSFEQFF	TGCAGCGTTGGTTTAGCGGGAAGCTTTGAGCAGTTCTTC
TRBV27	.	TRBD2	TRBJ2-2	CASSFRLAGGSTGELFF	TGTGCCAGCAGTTTCCGGCTAGCGGGGGGGAGCACCGGGGAGCTGTTTTTT
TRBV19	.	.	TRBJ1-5	CASSIVGGRQPQHF	TGTGCCAGTAGTATAGTCGGGGGTCGGCAGCCCCAGCATTTT
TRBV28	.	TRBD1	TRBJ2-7	CASSPRDRRHREQYF	TGTGCCAGCAGTCCCCGGGACAGGCGGCATCGGGAGCAGTACTTC
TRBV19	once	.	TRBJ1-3	CASSSGRLAGNTIYF	TGTGCCAGTAGCAGTGGACGGCTGGCGGGAAACACCATATATTTT
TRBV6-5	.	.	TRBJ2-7	CASSYWGVSSYEQYF	TGTGCCAGCAGTTACTGGGGCGTAAGCTCCTACGAGCAGTACTTC
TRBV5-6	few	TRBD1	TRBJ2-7	CASSLGGGWSYEQYF	TGTGCCAGCAGCTTGGGAGGGGGCTGGTCCTACGAGCAGTACTTC
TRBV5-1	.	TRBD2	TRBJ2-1	CASSLGGSGTGDEQFF	TGCGCCAGCAGCTTGGGGGGGAGCGGGACGGGCGATGAGCAGTTCTTC
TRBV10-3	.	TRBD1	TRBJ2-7	CAISDPGQIYEQYF	TGTGCCATCAGTGACCCGGGACAGATCTACGAGCAGTACTTC
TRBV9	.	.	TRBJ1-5	CASSVGGGTPQHF	TGTGCCAGCAGCGTAGGGGGGGGAACGCCCCAGCATTTT
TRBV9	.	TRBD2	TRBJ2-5	CASSEGAGGQETQYF	TGTGCCAGCAGCGAGGGAGCGGGAGGCCAAGAGACCCAGTACTTC
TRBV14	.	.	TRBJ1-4	CASSQTGDAGLFF	TGTGCCAGCAGCCAAACCGGGGACGCTGGGCTGTTTTTT
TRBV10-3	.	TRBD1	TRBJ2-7	CAISGGQADEQYF	TGTGCCATCAGTGGGGGACAGGCGGACGAGCAGTACTTC
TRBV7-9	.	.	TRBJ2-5	CASSLSAGTQYF	TGTGCCAGCAGCTTATCCGCTGGAACCCAGTACTTC
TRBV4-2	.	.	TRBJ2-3	CASSLDGARRPDTQYF	TGTGCCAGCAGTCTCGACGGGGCGAGGAGGCCAGATACGCAGTATTTT
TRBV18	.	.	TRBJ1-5	CASSPDAGIQPQHF	TGTGCCAGCTCACCCGATGCAGGGATTCAGCCCCAGCATTTT
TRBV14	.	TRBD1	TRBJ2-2	CASSRQGVSTGELFF	TGTGCCAGCAGCCGACAGGGAGTTTCCACCGGGGAGCTGTTTTTT
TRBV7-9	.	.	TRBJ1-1	CASSFIRPRSGAEAFF	TGTGCCAGCAGCTTTATAAGGCCCCGGTCGGGGGCTGAAGCTTTCTTT
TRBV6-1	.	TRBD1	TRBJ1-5	CASSEKPGQYSNQPQHF	TGTGCCAGCAGTGAAAAACCGGGACAGTATAGCAATCAGCCCCAGCATTTT
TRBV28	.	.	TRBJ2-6	CASSLGPFSSGANVLTF	TGTGCCAGCAGTTTGGGCCCCTTTAGCTCTGGGGCCAACGTCCTGACTTTC
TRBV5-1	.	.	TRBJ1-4	CASRPGGGGGEKLFF	TGCGCCAGCAGACCCGGCGGTGGGGGTGGTGAAAAACTGTTTTTT
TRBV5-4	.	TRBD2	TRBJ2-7	CASSLKTSGRYEQYF	TGTGCCAGCAGCTTGAAGACTAGCGGTCGCTACGAGCAGTACTTC
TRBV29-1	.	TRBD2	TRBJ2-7	CSVSMREGLEQYF	TGCAGCGTATCAATGCGGGAGGGCCTTGAGCAGTACTTC
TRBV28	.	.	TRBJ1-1	CASSLGPDMNTEAFF	TGTGCCAGCAGTTTAGGTCCCGACATGAACACTGAAGCTTTCTTT
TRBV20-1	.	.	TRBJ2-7	CSASDHEQYF	TGCAGTGCTAGTGACCACGAGCAGTACTTC
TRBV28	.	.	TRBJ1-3	CASCSASGNTIYF	TGTGCCAGCTGCTCTGCCTCTGGAAACACCATATATTTT
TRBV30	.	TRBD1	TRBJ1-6	CAWWDSHNSPLHF	TGTGCCTGGTGGGACAGCCACAATTCACCCCTCCACTTT
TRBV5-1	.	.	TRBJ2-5	CASSLTPGTQYF	TGCGCCAGCAGCCTTACGCCAGGGACCCAGTACTTC
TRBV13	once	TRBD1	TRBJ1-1	CASSFPTGGTEAFF	TGTGCCAGCAGCTTCCCTACAGGGGGCACTGAAGCTTTCTTT
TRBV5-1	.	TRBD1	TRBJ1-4	CASSPGTGAPGEKLFF	TGCGCCAGCAGCCCCGGGACAGGGGCCCCTGGCGAAAAACTGTTTTTT
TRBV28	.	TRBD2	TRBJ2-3	CASRTLSLEREQNTDTQYF	TGTGCCAGCAGAACCCTTTCGCTCGAGCGGGAGCAAAACACAGATACGCAGTATTTT
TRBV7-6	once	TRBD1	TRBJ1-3	CASSLVPGGTGNTIYF	TGTGCCAGCAGCTTAGTTCCAGGGGGTACTGGAAACACCATATATTTT
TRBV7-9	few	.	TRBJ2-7	CASTRTPYEQYF	TGTGCCAGCACCAGGACGCCCTACGAGCAGTACTTC
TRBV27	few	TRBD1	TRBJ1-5	CASSWDRGQPQHF	TGTGCCAGCAGTTGGGACAGGGGTCAGCCCCAGCATTTT
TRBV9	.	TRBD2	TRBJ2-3	CASSVVGGSTDTQYF	TGTGCCAGCAGCGTAGTGGGGGGGAGCACAGATACGCAGTATTTT
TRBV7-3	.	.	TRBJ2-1	CASSSSPSSYNEQFF	TGTGCCAGCAGTTCCTCTCCCAGCTCCTACAATGAGCAGTTCTTC
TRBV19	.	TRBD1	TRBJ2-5	CASRSIPGTVETQYF	TGTGCCAGTAGAAGTATCCCCGGGACAGTTGAGACCCAGTACTTC
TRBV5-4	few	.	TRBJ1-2	CASSLWRDYGYTF	TGTGCCAGCAGCTTGTGGAGGGACTATGGCTACACCTTC
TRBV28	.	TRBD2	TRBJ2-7	CASSGTSGRKPWEQYF	TGTGCCAGCAGTGGGACTAGCGGGAGGAAGCCGTGGGAGCAGTACTTC
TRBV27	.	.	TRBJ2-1	CASSLAGLVNEQFF	TGTGCCAGCAGTTTAGCGGGATTGGTCAATGAGCAGTTCTTC